This entry is about one TCR beta chain. This specimen belongs to a study of T cells in Graves' hyperthyroidism and ophthalmopathy. Researchers amplified the TCR beta CDR3 regions from RNA transcripts. When the TCR CDR3 underwent first-round RT-PCR, the HTBI primer set was used. TCRdb itself ran the multiplex PCR reads through MiXCR, one entry per CDR3 protein. The table records over 700,000 distinct CDR3 sequences, over 35% of them present only once. Germline CDR1 MNHEY, CDR2 SVGAGI. This CDR3 is built from 12 residues. Trimming removed 7 bases from V and 7 bases from J, with 13 bases in between. This receptor was identified in a man younger than 30 with Graves' hyperthyroidism. The gene calls are TRBV6-5 and TRBJ1-1; TRBD1 is a possible D gene (6 bases). Sequencing was carried out using blood. The CDR3 region has the DNA TGTGCCAGCACACATGAACAGGGTGAAGCTTTCTTT. Translated, it gives CASTHEQGEAFF.